The present T cell receptor (beta chain) was sequenced within a study of T-cell reconstitution after alpha-beta-depleted transplantation in children. Study outcomes and limitations: Several hundred expanded graft clones reportedly were the source of alpha-beta T cells about two months after transplant. Surviving thymic progenitors and recipient T cells were the source of high TCRbeta diversity at day 60 in some patients. One year after transplant, T-cell counts and diversity came mostly from newly produced T cells.

Trimming took 1 base from V and 3 from J, leaving 11 bases between them. The CDR3 extends over 14 amino acids. In germline, CDR1 is SGHDT, CDR2 YYEEEE. This clonotype was seen more than once but under ten times. Its antigen is currently unknown. Preparation of the TCRbeta library used unique molecular identifiers. TCRdb re-called the PCR reads with MiXCR, one entry per CDR3 protein. This sample has 45,000 to 50,000 distinct CDR3 sequences, with under 60% found just once. This clonotype originated in a boy younger than two with SCID, due to receive a stem cell transplant. The chain has TRBV5-6 and TRBJ2-7, with D hard to call. The sample in question was peripheral blood, obtained before TCRalphabeta/CD19-depleted stem cell transplant. DNA for the CDR3: TGTGCCAGCAGCTTGAGTAACAGAGACTACGAGCAGTACTTC. Residues: CASSLSNRDYEQYF.